This T cell receptor (beta chain) emerged from a study of cytomegalovirus exposure and HLA in healthy donors (dated by TCRdb to about 2017). A note on the overall study: In an earlier analysis of under 600 of the donors, about 270 Gb of sequence data and 120 million or so unique TCR beta sequences from 180 million or so T cells were reported. To study patterns of TCR occurrence, a later analysis re-analyzed previously published TCR beta repertoires from 600 to 750 donors and added high-resolution HLA genotyping. An earlier analysis of approximately 580 of the donors used high-throughput TCR beta sequencing to judge whether each TCR beta V gene segment behaved as functional or pseudogenic. The later analysis used no new phenotypic data to find candidate immune exposures, relying instead on TCR beta sequences and their occurrence across donors. The study profiled the T cell repertoires of about 640 subjects by immunosequencing and related them to cytomegalovirus serostatus. The study aimed to test whether cataloging public T cell receptors could reveal signatures of past pathogen exposure. Every repertoire in the discovery cohort had been generated on one and the same sequencing platform. Class I and class II HLA loci were covered by the typing at four-digit resolution. In addition to the first cohort of around 670 subjects, a separate validation cohort of around 110 different subjects was used. Several DR-DQ haplotypes were handled as single units for association and clustering, since linkage in the cohort was strong. High-throughput TCR immunosequencing, statistical association of individual TCRs with disease status, and machine learning were combined to predict cytomegalovirus infection status. Among a few hundred genotyped donors of the cohort, an average of roughly 240,000 unique TCR beta nucleotide sequences were sequenced per donor, 15% to 20% of them non-productive. Donor age, sex, ethnicity and CMV serostatus were compiled alongside the repertoire data. Among the roughly 400 genotyped donors, approximately 82% belonged to the genetic ancestry cluster associated with self-reported Caucasian donors. Approximately 310 gigabases of sequencing data and roughly 80 million unique TCR sequences made up an early release that covered approximately 620 HLA-typed donors. Typing coverage differed by locus: A, B, C, DRB1 and DQB1 were typed in roughly 620-630 donors, DQA1 in 500 to 550, DPA1 in 600 to 610, and DPB1 in around 440. A later genetic analysis took genome-wide SNP genotypes for about three fifths of the 666 donors and used that subset as a discovery cohort.

What the authors observed across the whole study: A further reported finding was that TCR beta sequences accurately predicted the HLA-A and HLA-B alleles for most subjects in the first cohort. Because HLA typing was unavailable for some donors at each locus, only the typed subset was used in association tests. In an earlier analysis of around 500 of the donors, most TCR beta V segments appeared in productive rearrangements about 87% or about 30% of the time, broadly matching IMGT annotations. The classifier was reported to diagnose cytomegalovirus status with high specificity and sensitivity in both the original cohort and the validation cohort. According to a later analysis, most CMV-associated TCR beta chains appeared to be HLA-restricted, and the HLA associations seemed to be driven largely by CMV exposure. A later analysis found that TCR association rates varied across HLA loci, with DRB1 alleles showing the most associated TCRs and HLA-C alleles the fewest. According to a later genetic analysis, donors in an Asian-associated ancestry cluster had fewer N-insertions in productive TCRs than the approximately 650-donor mean. The study gave a list of under 200 TCR beta chains associated with cytomegalovirus. A later analysis associated 15,000 or so TCR beta sequences with specific HLA alleles at a false discovery rate of 0.05. Across donors, most TCR sequences were observed very rarely, whereas some public TCRs were present in many individuals. In a later analysis, several top co-occurrence clusters were reported to appear linked to parvovirus B19, influenza, CMV and Epstein-Barr virus. CMV serostatus was the only immune exposure information available for the cohort. V-gene and J-gene trimming of TCR beta chains was associated with a missense DCLRE1C variant in a later genetic analysis, and the association was replicated in an independent cohort. It was suggested by the authors that the approach could potentially be generalized to other disease states and immunological phenotypes. Because counts were too low, roughly 17 rarely observed V segments, including chromosome 9 orphons, were left out of the earlier analysis of approximately 500 of the donors. Linkage disequilibrium might explain the correlated functional status among segregating V segments, but an unknown experimental factor could not be ruled out. A cluster of highly shared sequence variants was judged likely to be a technical artifact of the sequencing pipeline. A later analysis found that HLA-associated TCR beta chains were more clonally expanded and had lower generation probabilities than equally common non-associated chains. Strong co-occurrence of HLA alleles, especially DR and DQ, made assigning TCR associations to individual alleles difficult. Some IMGT-functional V segments, including TRBV6-2 and TRBV6-3, could not be distinguished by the 87-base-pair reads and were therefore excluded. In this cohort, only TCR beta chains were sequenced, and detectable features were limited by the absence of alpha or paired-chain data. A few of the identified cytomegalovirus-associated TCR beta chains were confirmed in vitro to be specific for cytomegalovirus antigens. Roughly uniform sequencing depth across donors was assumed in presence/absence analyses, although this assumption may not hold.

Reading the germline V gene gives CDR1 SGHTA and CDR2 FQGNSA. The germline V end is reduced by 5 bases and the J end by 1 base; junction bases left unmatched: 4. The cysteine opens and the phenylalanine closes a CDR3 of 14 amino acids. Just the 42-base CDR3 DNA is kept, in frame starting at base 1. The library was generated by the immunoSEQ multiplex PCR assay. For the multiplex PCR, a mixture combining 60 forward primers for TCR Vbeta segments and 13 reverse primers for TCR Jbeta segments was used. Amplification of the CDR3 region of rearranged TCR beta genes was performed with a multiplex PCR assay on genomic DNA. On the Illumina HiSeq System, the amplified TCR beta libraries were sequenced as 87-base-pair reads. On the study's bioinformatics: In a later analysis, roughly 80 million unique TCR beta chains were counted across the roughly 700 repertoires, and roughly 11 million of these chains were shared by at least two donors. To remove PCR and sequencing errors, raw reads were error-corrected and collapsed into unique sequences using a nearest-neighbor algorithm that merged closely related sequences. V, D and J gene segments were assigned by aligning CDR3 sequences to IMGT reference sequences. For a sequence to be retained, at least a six-nucleotide match to both a V gene segment and a J gene segment was required. A rearrangement was called productive if the CDR3 had no stop codons and remained in frame with V and J, and every other rearrangement was called non-productive. CDR3 was defined according to IMGT convention as the region running from the second conserved V-encoded cysteine to the conserved J-encoded phenylalanine. The earlier analysis of about 570 of the donors excluded any sequence lacking an unambiguous match to a single V gene segment. An earlier analysis of some 610 of the donors called V segments functional above 56.7% productive rearrangements and segregating when the between-donor standard deviation exceeded 5%. A statistical classification framework was built for diagnosing cytomegalovirus status from the catalog of TCR beta chain sequences. V and J gene assignment, in a later analysis, came from comparing TCR nucleotide sequences with IMGT/GENE-DB human TR gene sequences. Using the TCRdist pipeline, a later analysis assigned CDR3 sequences along with most-parsimonious VDJ recombination scenarios. In a later analysis, every TCR beta chain was defined by the combination of its CDR3 amino acid sequence and its V-gene family, and reads without a unique V-gene family were dropped. To address suspected cross-contamination and a sequencing artifact, a later analysis removed a few hundred highly shared, low-generation-probability nucleotide sequences. A later analysis calculated a clonal expansion index for each public chain from normalized within-repertoire ranks of inferred template counts. In a later analysis, generation probabilities were computed with a VDJ recombination model fitted to out-of-frame rearrangements, and the resulting probabilities were checked against IGoR. In a later analysis, hypergeometric tests were used to score TCR-TCR, TCR-HLA and TCR-CMV co-occurrence, with a repertoire-size bias correction applied to TCR pairs. In a later analysis, false discovery rates were estimated by permuting HLA or CMV assignments 20 times. In a later analysis, co-occurring TCRs were grouped with DBSCAN, and TCRdist sequence similarity was added when clustering was performed within HLA-allele-positive subsets. For co-occurrence clustering, repertoires with fewer than 30,000 or more than 120,000 public chains were excluded, along with four to six repertoires with anomalous nucleotide sharing. Held by TCRdb, this immuneACCESS table contains in-frame sequences only and omits some clones. Under half of the omission traces to an unresolved V gene where checked; the cause of the rest is unknown. V and J calls and clone size come straight from that table; D and trimming were deduced from the DNA. This sample gives about 140,000 clones in total; 65% to 80% of them show up just once. The ten largest clonotypes hold over 1.5% of the sample.

The cohort comprised some 730 healthy bone marrow donors. All cohort members were sampled while nominally healthy, although unrecorded immune exposures were likely present. CMV serostatus was positive for about 300 and negative for about 55% of the 666 cohort members, and was not recorded for this donor. A peripheral blood sample was provided by each donor, and peripheral blood mononuclear cells were used for TCR beta sequencing. The Qiagen DNeasy Blood Extraction Kit was used to extract genomic DNA from the blood cell samples. A word on this clone: Its antigen remains undetermined. One base away there is no much larger clone; base qualities are not given.

The sequence was obtained from a human donor in good health. Material: PBMCs. The V gene is TRBV7-2 and the J gene is TRBJ1-1; 7 central nucleotides agree with TRBD1. The nucleotides read TGTGCCAGCAGCCCTGGGACAGCGAACACTGAAGCTTTCTTT. Its translation reads: CASSPGTANTEAFF.